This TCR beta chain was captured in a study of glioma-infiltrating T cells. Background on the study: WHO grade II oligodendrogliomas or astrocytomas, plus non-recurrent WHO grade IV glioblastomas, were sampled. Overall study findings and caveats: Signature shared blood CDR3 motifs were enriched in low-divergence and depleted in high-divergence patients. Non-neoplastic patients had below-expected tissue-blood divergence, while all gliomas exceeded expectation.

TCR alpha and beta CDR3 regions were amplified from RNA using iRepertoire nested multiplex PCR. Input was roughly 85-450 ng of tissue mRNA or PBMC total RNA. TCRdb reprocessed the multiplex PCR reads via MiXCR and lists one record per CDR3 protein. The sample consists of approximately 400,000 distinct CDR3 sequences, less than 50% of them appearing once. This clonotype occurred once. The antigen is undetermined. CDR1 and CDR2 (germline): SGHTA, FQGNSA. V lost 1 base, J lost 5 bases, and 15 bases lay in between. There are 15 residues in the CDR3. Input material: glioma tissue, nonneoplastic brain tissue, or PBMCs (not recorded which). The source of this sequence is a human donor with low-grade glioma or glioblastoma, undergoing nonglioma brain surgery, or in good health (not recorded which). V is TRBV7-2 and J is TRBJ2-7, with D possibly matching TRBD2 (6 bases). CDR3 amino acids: CASSLVGGRDDEQYF. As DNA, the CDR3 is TGTGCCAGCAGCTTAGTCGGGGGTAGGGATGACGAGCAGTACTTC.